These T cell receptor beta chains were read from a single sample in a study of cytomegalovirus exposure and HLA in healthy donors. Here immunoSEQ multiplex PCR was the method, and the copy in TCRdb shows in-frame clones only, minus some. The data hold hundreds of thousands of clones, with around nine tenths observed a single time. Sequencing was performed on PBMCs. The receptors here all came from a woman aged 18-29 years in good health and CMV-seronegative. Each CDR3 is given with its conserved first and last residue. D genes are given only for firm matches. The listing skips clone size in some rows; elsewhere it reads once, few, many or a size class.

>TRBV9|TRBJ2-1|-|TRBD2|16
CASSVDAGDSYNEQFF
TGTGCCAGCAGCGTAGATGCGGGAGATTCCTACAATGAGCAGTTCTTC
>TRBV18|TRBJ2-5|-|TRBD2|14
CASSNSGGGETQYF
TGTGCCAGCTCAAACAGCGGGGGAGGGGAGACCCAGTACTTC
>TRBV9|TRBJ1-2|-|TRBD1|16
CASSVEALGQGVGYTF
TGTGCCAGCAGCGTAGAGGCCCTGGGACAGGGAGTTGGCTACACCTTC
>TRBV11-2|TRBJ2-7|-|-|12
CASSLSRSEQYF
TGTGCCAGCAGCTTATCACGGTCCGAGCAGTACTTC
>TRBV6-1|TRBJ1-1|-|-|15
CASRVMRTALTEAFF
TGTGCCAGCAGGGTAATGCGGACAGCGCTTACTGAAGCTTTCTTT
>TRBV6-5|TRBJ2-7|-|-|14
CASSYSGGAGEQYF
TGTGCCAGCAGTTACTCGGGCGGGGCGGGCGAGCAGTACTTC
>TRBV2|TRBJ1-6|-|TRBD1|17
CASSRTGGISYNSPLHF
TGTGCCAGCAGCCGGACAGGGGGCATCTCCTATAATTCACCCCTCCACTTT
>TRBV6-6|TRBJ2-7|-|TRBD1|15
CASSYSGQGFNEQYF
TGTGCCAGCAGTTACTCCGGACAGGGGTTCAACGAGCAGTACTTC
>TRBV7-2|TRBJ1-2|-|-|13
CASSLYTKDGYTF
TGTGCCAGCAGCTTATATACTAAGGATGGCTACACCTTC
>TRBV11-2|TRBJ2-7|-|-|13
CASSLDLLSEQYF
TGTGCCAGCAGCTTAGATCTATTGAGCGAGCAGTACTTC
>TRBV4-2|TRBJ1-3|-|-|17
CASSQDRPAISGNTIYF
TGTGCCAGCAGCCAAGACAGGCCGGCAATCTCTGGAAACACCATATATTTT
>TRBV2|TRBJ2-3|few|-|14
CASSARGSTDTQYF
TGTGCCAGCAGTGCTCGGGGGAGCACAGATACGCAGTATTTT
>TRBV27|TRBJ1-6|-|TRBD1|14
CASSFPGGNSPLHF
TGTGCCAGCAGTTTTCCAGGGGGCAATTCGCCCCTCCACTTT
>TRBV5-1|TRBJ1-6|-|-|14
CASSLTDRNSPLHF
TGCGCCAGCAGCTTAACCGACAGGAATTCACCCCTCCACTTT
>TRBV6-5|TRBJ2-7|-|-|13
CASRIGEAYEQYF
TGTGCCAGCAGGATTGGAGAGGCCTACGAGCAGTACTTC
>TRBV2|TRBJ1-2|-|TRBD1|13
CASRHPGGEGYTF
TGTGCCAGCAGGCATCCAGGGGGAGAGGGCTACACCTTC
>TRBV19|TRBJ2-2|-|-|14
CASKAQGRTGELFF
TGTGCCAGTAAGGCCCAGGGTCGGACCGGGGAGCTGTTTTTT
>TRBV15|TRBJ2-7|-|TRBD2|14
CATVRTSGGYEQYF
TGTGCCACCGTTCGGACTAGCGGGGGTTACGAGCAGTACTTC
>TRBV5-6|TRBJ2-3|-|-|15
CASSLVELTTDTQYF
TGTGCCAGCAGCTTGGTGGAGCTCACCACAGATACGCAGTATTTT
>TRBV11-2|TRBJ1-2|few|TRBD1|14
CASSLDTGTGAGTF
TGTGCCAGCAGCCTAGACACTGGGACAGGGGCTGGAACCTTC
>TRBV7-8|TRBJ2-7|-|TRBD1|14
CASSQTGFVDEQYF
TGTGCCAGCAGCCAGACAGGGTTTGTGGACGAGCAGTACTTC
>TRBV7-9|TRBJ2-5|-|-|13
CASSVHEGVTQYF
TGTGCCAGCAGCGTCCACGAGGGGGTGACCCAGTACTTC
>TRBV20-1|TRBJ1-4|-|-|11
CSAVLNEKLFF
TGCAGTGCTGTACTAAATGAAAAACTGTTTTTT
>TRBV5-4|TRBJ2-3|-|-|13
CASSPELTDTQYF
TGTGCCAGCAGCCCCGAACTCACAGATACGCAGTATTTT
>TRBV21-1|TRBJ2-7|-|-|15
CASRGQGASKYEQYF
TGTGCCAGCAGAGGACAGGGGGCGAGTAAATACGAGCAGTACTTC
>TRBV29-1|TRBJ1-2|once|-|12
CSGTDQGYGYTF
TGCAGCGGTACGGACCAGGGCTATGGCTACACCTTC
>TRBV10-3|TRBJ1-5|once|TRBD1|14
CASREDRENQPQHF
TGTGCCAGTAGAGAGGACAGGGAAAATCAGCCCCAGCATTTT
>TRBV6-1|TRBJ1-3|-|-|16
CASSEEGRGEGNTIYF
TGTGCCAGCAGTGAAGAGGGCCGGGGGGAAGGAAACACCATATATTTT
>TRBV5-6|TRBJ2-1|-|-|12
CASSLPSNEQFF
TGTGCCAGCAGCTTGCCTAGCAATGAGCAGTTCTTC
>TRBV18|TRBJ2-7|-|-|15
CASSPRNREVGEQYF
TGTGCCAGCTCACCAAGGAACAGGGAAGTTGGGGAGCAGTACTTC
>TRBV19|TRBJ1-3|once|TRBD1|15
CASNKGQVSGNTIYF
TGTGCCAGTAATAAGGGACAGGTCTCTGGAAACACCATATATTTT
>TRBV6-5|TRBJ1-1|-|-|14
CASSYERRGTEAFF
TGTGCCAGCAGTTACGAGAGAAGGGGGACTGAAGCTTTCTTT
>TRBV7-6|TRBJ1-1|-|-|14
CASSPRTVNTEAFF
TGTGCCAGCAGCCCAAGGACAGTGAACACTGAAGCTTTCTTT
>TRBV5-4|TRBJ1-2|-|-|16
CASSHGTEPWDYGYTF
TGTGCCAGCAGCCACGGGACTGAGCCATGGGACTATGGCTACACCTTC
>TRBV12-5|TRBJ1-1|-|-|14
CASGIQGGYTEAFF
TGTGCTAGTGGTATACAGGGTGGGTACACTGAAGCTTTCTTT
>TRBV9|TRBJ1-5|-|-|14
CASSLTGANQPQHF
TGTGCCAGCAGCTTGACAGGAGCAAATCAGCCCCAGCATTTT
>TRBV5-4|TRBJ1-1|-|TRBD1|16
CASSIGTGVPNTEAFF
TGTGCCAGCAGCATCGGGACAGGGGTACCGAACACTGAAGCTTTCTTT
>TRBV29-1|TRBJ1-2|once|-|13
CSVEEYAGGGYTF
TGCAGCGTTGAAGAATACGCGGGCGGCGGCTACACCTTC
>TRBV5-1|TRBJ2-3|-|TRBD2|16
CASSLAGGGAGDTQYF
TGCGCCAGCAGCTTGGCCGGCGGGGGGGCAGGAGATACGCAGTATTTT
>TRBV7-9|TRBJ1-1|-|-|14
CASSLAGTHAEAFF
TGTGCCAGCAGCTTAGCGGGGACTCACGCTGAAGCTTTCTTT
>TRBV19|TRBJ2-2|few|TRBD2|15
CASSFRTSKAGELFF
TGTGCCAGTAGTTTCCGGACTAGCAAGGCCGGGGAGCTGTTTTTT
>TRBV9|TRBJ1-2|once|TRBD1|18
CASSGVRDRPSLRYGYTF
TGTGCCAGCAGCGGGGTCCGGGACAGGCCCTCGTTACGCTATGGCTACACCTTC
>TRBV19|TRBJ1-6|once|-|14
CVTSMGANNSPLHF
TGTGTTACCTCCATGGGGGCCAATAATTCACCCCTCCACTTT
>TRBV11-2|TRBJ2-7|-|TRBD2|13
CASGREGPDEQYF
TGTGCCAGCGGAAGGGAGGGTCCGGACGAGCAGTACTTC
>TRBV2|TRBJ1-1|-|TRBD1|13
CASRWTGMEEAFF
TGTGCCAGCAGGTGGACAGGGATGGAGGAAGCTTTCTTT
>TRBV15|TRBJ2-7|-|TRBD1|14
CATSMGQGPYEQYF
TGTGCCACCAGCATGGGACAGGGGCCCTACGAGCAGTACTTC
>TRBV4-1|TRBJ2-1|-|TRBD2|18
CASSLRTSGGGDRNEQFF
TGCGCCAGCAGCCTGAGGACTAGCGGGGGGGGTGATCGGAATGAGCAGTTCTTC
>TRBV5-1|TRBJ2-5|once|TRBD2|13
CATNSGGQETQYF
TGCGCCACGAACTCGGGGGGCCAAGAGACCCAGTACTTC
>TRBV6-6|TRBJ1-5|-|-|15
CASSYGQGFGQPQHF
TGTGCCAGCAGTTATGGGCAGGGATTTGGTCAGCCCCAGCATTTT
>TRBV6-6|TRBJ2-7|-|TRBD1|16
CASTKRAGTGAHEQYF
TGTGCCAGCACCAAACGCGCCGGGACAGGGGCCCACGAGCAGTACTTC
>TRBV5-8|TRBJ2-3|-|-|14
CASSRTFSTDTQYF
TGTGCCAGCAGCCGGACATTTAGCACAGATACGCAGTATTTT
>TRBV7-9|TRBJ1-3|few|-|15
CASSLAPSSVGTIYF
TGTGCCAGCAGCTTGGCTCCATCAAGCGTCGGCACCATATATTTT